These 16 T cell receptor beta chains originate from one sample sequenced in a study of CD8 T cells in Susac syndrome. With random hexamers, about 0.45 to 1 ug RNA was reverse transcribed. TCRdb passed the immunoSEQ multiplex PCR reads through MiXCR, listing each CDR3 protein once. The sample consists of about 400,000 distinct CDR3 sequences, 75% to 90% of them appearing once. Sequencing used CD8+ T cells from PBMCs. Receptor source: a human donor with multiple sclerosis.

The V and J genes are TRBV20-1 and TRBJ2-1; D is possibly TRBD1 or TRBD2 (5 bases each). Looked up from germline, CDR1 is DFQATT and CDR2 is SNEGSKA (reference sequence). The CDR3 totals 16 residues. V was clipped by 0 bases and J by 12 bases, with 24 bases between them. The CDR3 DNA reads TGCAGTGCTAGAGACCCCAAGGGGAGCGGCGGCGCGTCGCAGTTCTTC. Translation: CSARDPKGSGGASQFF.

This clonotype was detected a few times. The V gene is TRBV6-1, the J gene TRBJ2-7, with 7 bases lining up with TRBD1. The trim removed 4 bases at V and 0 bases at J, leaving 6 bases unmatched. The CDR3 has 15 residues. From germline, CDR1 is MNHNS and CDR2 SASEGT. The CDR3 DNA reads as TGTGCCAGCAGTGTAAGGGGGCTGAGCTCCTACGAGCAGTACTTC. It encodes CASSVRGLSSYEQYF.

This clonotype was observed once. The rearrangement joins TRBV5-6 to TRBJ1-1; the D is unclear. The CDR3 consists of 15 residues. CDR1 and CDR2 from the germline V gene are SGHDT and YYEEEE. V was cut by 3 bases and J by 0 bases, with 12 bases left in between. CDR3 region: CASSSWTAMNTEAFF. DNA of the CDR3: TGTGCCAGCAGCTCATGGACCGCAATGAACACTGAAGCTTTCTTT.

The chain uses TRBV4-1 and TRBJ2-7; 7 bases line up with TRBD1. Germline CDR1 and CDR2: MGHRA and YSYEKL. V lost 0 bases and J lost 3; bases outside the gene matches: 5. This CDR3 region has 15 residues. Here the CDR3 reads CASSQDPTGSYEQYF. In DNA form, the CDR3 reads TGCGCCAGCAGCCAAGATCCGACAGGGAGCTACGAGCAGTACTTC.

There are a few counts of this clonotype. This sequence joins TRBV27 and TRBJ2-7, with D tentatively TRBD2 (6 bases). This CDR3 comprises 16 residues. Trimming stripped 2 bases from V and 0 bases from J, with 14 bases between. Germline values: CDR1 MNHEY, CDR2 SMNVEV (reference sequence). The CDR3 protein is CASSLEGLTSSYEQYF. The DNA for the CDR3 is TGTGCCAGCAGTTTAGAAGGACTAACCAGCTCCTACGAGCAGTACTTC.

This clonotype occurred a few times. The chain has TRBV10-3 and TRBJ2-6; no reliable D call. The CDR3 sequence is 17 residues long. Germline values: CDR1 ENHRY, CDR2 SYGVKD. Trimming took 4 bases from V and 2 from J, leaving 15 bases between them. The CDR3 here is CAISVTSDGTGANVLTF. Here the CDR3 DNA reads TGTGCCATCAGTGTCACCTCGGACGGTACTGGGGCCAACGTCCTGACTTTC.

The chain combines TRBV6-1 with TRBJ2-1; TRBD2 matches at 13 bases. CDR3 size: 15 residues. V was pared by 8 bases and J by 7 bases, with 8 bases of the junction left unmatched. Per germline, CDR1 MNHNS and CDR2 SASEGT. The DNA for the CDR3 is TGTGCCAGCCCCTCAACTAGCGGGGGGGCGAATGAGCAGTTCTTC. This gives the protein CASPSTSGGANEQFF.

This chain links TRBV5-8 with TRBJ1-5, with TRBD1 as a possible D gene (5 bases). Germline CDR1 reads SGHTS; CDR2 reads YDEGEE. The CDR3 has 14 residues. V was clipped by 2 bases and J by 5 bases, with 11 bases between them. This CDR3 reads CASSFGWGDQPQHF. CDR3 DNA: TGTGCCAGCAGCTTCGGATGGGGGGATCAGCCCCAGCATTTT.

The rearrangement links TRBV30 to TRBJ1-1; 12 bases fit TRBD1. The CDR3 totals 16 residues. Germline V gene lookup returns CDR1 GTSNPN and CDR2 SVGIG (reference sequence). Trimming at V came to 2 bases and at J to 4 bases, leaving 8 bases not matched to a gene. In nucleotides, the CDR3 is TGTGCCTGGAGTTTTCGGGACAGGGGGCGTAGCACTGAAGCTTTCTTT. Protein product: CAWSFRDRGRSTEAFF.

The sample holds one count of this clonotype. The chain employs TRBV9 and TRBJ1-2; D perhaps matches TRBD1 (6 bases). Germline values: CDR1 SGDLS, CDR2 YYNGEE. The CDR3 is 13 residues long. V lost 4 bases and J lost 8, with 15 bases in between. CDR3 bases: TGTGCCAGCAGCCCCCGTCAGGGGCGAGGCTACACCTTC. Protein product: CASSPRQGRGYTF.

The chain carries TRBV5-1 and TRBJ2-7, with D tentatively TRBD2 (5 bases). Trimming removed 0 bases from V and 5 bases from J, with 12 bases in between. This CDR3 comprises 14 residues. Germline CDR1 SGHRS, CDR2 YFSETQ. The CDR3 DNA follows: TGCGCCAGCAGCTTGGCCGGTCTAGCCGACGAGCAGTACTTC. Residues: CASSLAGLADEQYF.

This clonotype was found once. CDR3 sequence: CASSLAGKGGTEAFF. DNA of the CDR3: TGTGCCAGCAGCTTAGCGGGGAAGGGGGGCACTGAAGCTTTCTTT. The V call is TRBV7-8, the J call TRBJ1-1; TRBD1 is a possible D gene (6 bases). Germline-derived CDR1 and CDR2 are SGHVS and FQNEAQ. V was cut by 0 bases and J by 4 bases, with 12 bases left in between. The CDR3 length is 15 residues. The full variable domain, with the rest looked up from reference TRBV7-8 and TRBJ1-1, is GAGVSQSPRYKVAKRGQDVALRCDPISGHVSLFWYQQALGQGPEFLTYFQNEAQLDKSGLPSDRFFAERPEGSVSTLKIQRTQQEDSAVYLCASSLAGKGGTEAFFGQGTRLTVV.

This chain's CDR3 is CASSQGGDRSPYNEQFF. CDR3 nucleotide sequence: TGCGCCAGCAGCCAAGGTGGGGACAGAAGTCCCTACAATGAGCAGTTCTTC. The genes are TRBV4-1 and TRBJ2-1; 7 bases match TRBD1. Looked up from germline, CDR1 is MGHRA and CDR2 is YSYEKL. V shed 1 base and J 2 bases; nucleotides not matched to a gene: 8. The length of the CDR3 is 17 residues.

V and J are TRBV11-2 and TRBJ2-7; D gene uncertain. Germline-derived CDR1 and CDR2 are SGHAT and FQNNGV. The V and J ends lost 4 bases and 4 bases respectively, with 14 bases between them. This CDR3 contains 14 residues. CDR3 protein: CASSSSTHVYEQYF. The CDR3 nucleotides are TGTGCCAGCAGCTCCTCTACCCACGTTTACGAGCAGTACTTC.

The CDR3 sequence is CASSIPSRAGEKLFF. The CDR3 coding sequence is TGTGCCAGTAGTATCCCATCCAGGGCGGGCGAAAAACTGTTTTTT. The V gene is TRBV19, the J gene TRBJ1-4; a possible D gene is TRBD1 (5 bases). CDR3 size: 15 residues. CDR1 is LNHDA, CDR2 SQIVND, per germline (reference sequence). V shed 3 bases and J shed 8 bases, with 16 bases lying between them.

The chain links TRBV4-2 to TRBJ2-1, with 7 bases matching TRBD1. Unmatched junction bases numbered 12, after V lost 4 bases and J lost 9 bases. The CDR3 runs to 15 residues. Germline V gene data show CDR1 as LGHNA and CDR2 as YNFKEQ. The CDR3 sequence: CASSPGEQGQGEQFF. The DNA of the CDR3 is TGTGCCAGCAGCCCTGGGGAACAGGGGCAGGGTGAGCAGTTCTTC.